One and the same sample provided the 9 T cell receptor beta chains below, sequenced in a study of control samples from healthy donors and cancer patients. The table came from immunoSEQ multiplex PCR; TCRdb's copy has only in-frame clones and leaves some out. The table records 69,000 or so clones, about 95% of them present only once. Sequencing was performed on blood. The receptor set was obtained from a woman in her 30s in good health.

This rearrangement joins TRBV4-1 to TRBJ2-1, with D possibly matching TRBD1 (5 bases). CDR1 is MGHRA, CDR2 YSYEKL, per germline. Trimming cost V 0 bases and J 6 bases, with 9 bases left between them. CDR3 length: 14 amino acids. CDR3 sequence (DNA): TGCGCCAGCAGCCAAGACAGGGTTGTCAATGAGCAGTTCTTC. The encoded protein is CASSQDRVVNEQFF.

This chain joins TRBV5-3 and TRBJ1-6; D remains ambiguous. TRBV5-3 is an ORF, and what it does is uncertain. The CDR3 is 20 amino acids. V was clipped by 0 bases and J by 6 bases, with 25 bases between them. CDR3 residues: CARSLDPPAKPRQGNSPLHF. In nucleotides, the CDR3 is TGTGCCAGAAGCTTGGATCCGCCGGCAAAACCCCGGCAAGGTAATTCACCCCTCCACTTT.

The chain is built from TRBV14 and TRBJ1-6; tentatively, D is TRBD1 (5 bases). CDR3 length: 15 residues. V shed 2 bases and J shed 8 bases, with 13 bases lying between them. The germline V gene has CDR1 SGHDN and CDR2 FVKESK. The CDR3 is CASSQFPTRDSPLHF. The CDR3 DNA sequence: TGTGCCAGCAGCCAATTCCCTACCAGGGATTCACCCCTCCACTTT.

The rearrangement uses TRBV5-4 and TRBJ2-1; a weak D match, TRBD2 (6 bases). This CDR3 region has 12 residues. CDR1 SGHNT and CDR2 YYREEE come from the germline V gene (reference sequence). V was cut by 2 bases and J by 8 bases, with 8 bases left in between. The CDR3 DNA is TGTGCCAGCAGCTTCGGAGGGGATGAGCAGTTCTTC. This encodes CASSFGGDEQFF.

V gene TRBV5-1 combines with J gene TRBJ1-4; weak D call: TRBD1 (6 bases). The CDR3 totals 16 residues. Trimming took off 4 bases at V and 7 bases at J, with 20 bases between the two ends. Per the germline V gene, CDR1 is SGHRS and CDR2 is YFSETQ. CDR3 sequence reads: CASSPPLGRGSEKLFF. CDR3 nucleotides: TGCGCCAGCAGCCCCCCCCTAGGGAGGGGGAGTGAAAAACTGTTTTTT.

The chain recombines TRBV10-3 with TRBJ1-5, with D unclear. The CDR3 contains 14 residues. Germline V gives CDR1 ENHRY, CDR2 SYGVKD. V dropped 4 bases and J dropped 0 bases, with 7 bases sitting between them. The CDR3 spells CAISADLSNQPQHF. The CDR3 region has the DNA TGTGCCATCAGTGCGGACCTTAGCAATCAGCCCCAGCATTTT.

V usage is TRBV25-1 and J usage is TRBJ2-5; 12 bases fit TRBD2. There are 16 residues in the CDR3. The V gene's germline CDR1 is MGHDK and CDR2 SYGVNS. Germline trimming cut 6 bases from V and 2 bases from J; bases unmatched to any gene: 7. The CDR3 DNA reads as TGTGCCAGCAGACCCCGGACTAGCGGGAAACAAGAGACCCAGTACTTC. It specifies CASRPRTSGKQETQYF.

The V and J genes are TRBV5-1 and TRBJ2-3, with D hard to call. Germline V gene data show CDR1 as SGHRS and CDR2 as YFSETQ. CDR3 size: 11 residues. V lost 3 bases and J lost 5, with 4 bases in between. CDR3 sequence reads: CASSYRDTQYF. For the CDR3, the DNA is TGCGCCAGCAGCTACAGAGATACGCAGTATTTT.

The chain employs TRBV11-3 and TRBJ2-5; 8 bases map to TRBD1. Germline values: CDR1 SGHNT, CDR2 YENEEA. Trimming took 0 bases from V and 3 from J; bases not matched to a gene: 6. The CDR3 is 16 amino acids. CDR3 DNA sequence: TGTGCCAGCAGCTTAGAAGGCGGGACAGGCGAAGAGACCCAGTACTTC. Protein: CASSLEGGTGEETQYF.